These T cell receptor beta chains were read from a single sample in a study of OX40 agonist ivuxolimab in advanced cancers. Assay: immunoSEQ multiplex PCR; the TCRdb copy retains only in-frame clones and omits some. The sample shows about 76,000 clones, around 87% of them seen only once. The sequenced sample was CD4+ or CD8+ T cells sorted from blood, obtained in a trial of the OX40 agonist ivuxolimab. These receptor sequences come from an adult with an advanced solid tumor such as melanoma, head and neck, liver or kidney cancer. CDR3s include the opening cysteine and the closing phenylalanine or tryptophan. The D gene is left open where the match is weak. The size entry is marked missing in some rows and otherwise reads once, few, many or a size class.

size	V	J	D	DNA	CDR3
NA	TRBV7-2	TRBJ1-2	TRBD1	TGTGCCAGCAGCTTAATACAGGGGGCTGGTGGCTACACCTTC	CASSLIQGAGGYTF
NA	TRBV2	TRBJ2-5	NA	TGTGCCACTAGGACAGACCAAGAGACCCAGTACTTC	CATRTDQETQYF
NA	TRBV10-3	TRBJ1-1	TRBD1	TGTGCCATCAGTGTAGGGGGCGCAGGGCGGGGAGCTTTCTTT	CAISVGGAGRGAFF
once	TRBV18	TRBJ1-4	NA	TGTGCCAGCTCACCTGGGACAACGACTACTAATGAAAAACTGTTTTTT	CASSPGTTTTNEKLFF
NA	TRBV2	TRBJ1-1	TRBD1	TGTGCCAGCGGGACAGCCATGGAAAACACTGAAGCTTTCTTT	CASGTAMENTEAFF
NA	TRBV27	TRBJ1-2	TRBD1	TGTGCCAGCACCCCAGGGGGGACGTGGGGCTTCTATGGCTACACCTTC	CASTPGGTWGFYGYTF
NA	TRBV6-1	TRBJ2-5	NA	TGTGCCAGCCGGGGGGCAAGCCAAGAGACCCAGTACTTC	CASRGASQETQYF
NA	TRBV6-5	TRBJ2-5	NA	TGTGCCAGCAGATTTCTTACAGGGAGTGGGGAGACCCAGTACTTC	CASRFLTGSGETQYF
NA	TRBV2	TRBJ1-5	NA	TGTGCCAGCAATACAGGGTTCAATCAGCCCCAGCATTTT	CASNTGFNQPQHF
NA	TRBV18	TRBJ1-5	NA	TGTGCCAGCTCACCGGGGCAGGGCGGGAACAATCAGCCCCAGCATTTT	CASSPGQGGNNQPQHF
NA	TRBV30	TRBJ2-2	NA	TGTGCCTGGAGTGGGGGGAACACCGGGGAGCTGTTTTTT	CAWSGGNTGELFF
few	TRBV28	TRBJ1-5	NA	TGTGCCAGCAGTTGGGCAGTAATCCAGCCCCAGCATTTT	CASSWAVIQPQHF
NA	TRBV28	TRBJ1-5	NA	TGTGCCAGCGTTAAAGGGGGAAATCAGCCCCAGCATTTT	CASVKGGNQPQHF
NA	TRBV6-4	TRBJ1-2	NA	TGTGCCAGCAGTGATGAGTCCGAAGTTAACTATGGCTACACCTTC	CASSDESEVNYGYTF
NA	TRBV27	TRBJ1-2	NA	TGTGCCAGCAGTTTAGGAGGGTTTGAGGACTATGGCTACACCTTC	CASSLGGFEDYGYTF
NA	TRBV19	TRBJ2-5	NA	TGTGCCAGTACCCAACGGAGGGGGGTCGGGGAGACCCAGTACTTC	CASTQRRGVGETQYF
NA	TRBV10-3	TRBJ1-1	NA	TGTGCCATCCATTCGACGCTGACAGGGAACACTGAAGCTTTCTTT	CAIHSTLTGNTEAFF
NA	TRBV6-6	TRBJ2-1	NA	TGTGCCAGCAGTTACTCTGGGGCTGGCAATGAGCAGTTCTTC	CASSYSGAGNEQFF
NA	TRBV6-5	TRBJ1-1	NA	TGTGCCAGCAGTTACTCAGCCGGAAAAACTGAAGCTTTCTTT	CASSYSAGKTEAFF
NA	TRBV9	TRBJ1-4	NA	TGTGCCAGCAGCGTAGGAAACAGGTATAATGAAAAACTGTTTTTT	CASSVGNRYNEKLFF
NA	TRBV10-3	TRBJ1-2	TRBD1	TGTGCCATCAGTGACTCAGGGGGCTATGGCTACACCTTC	CAISDSGGYGYTF
NA	TRBV11-2	TRBJ1-3	NA	TGTGCCAGCAGCTTAACAGGCCTTTTTCAGAAGAACACCATATATTTT	CASSLTGLFQKNTIYF
NA	TRBV10-3	TRBJ2-5	NA	TGTGCCATCAGGAAAGAAGAGACCCAGTACTTC	CAIRKEETQYF
NA	TRBV11-3	TRBJ2-7	NA	TGTGCCAGCAGCCCCACGGACGGTTACGAGCAGTACTTC	CASSPTDGYEQYF
NA	TRBV5-1	TRBJ2-3	NA	TGCGCCAGCAGCTTGATTCAGGGCACAGATACGCAGTATTTT	CASSLIQGTDTQYF
NA	TRBV29-1	TRBJ2-1	NA	TGCAGCGTTGGGGCAGGGGTCGATGAGCAGTTCTTC	CSVGAGVDEQFF
NA	TRBV19	TRBJ2-2	TRBD1	TGTGCCAGTAGTTCGGACAGGGGGTGGACCGGGGAGCTGTTTTTT	CASSSDRGWTGELFF
NA	TRBV6-1	TRBJ1-6	NA	TGTGCCAGCGGACCTCCACTTTCACCCCTCCACTTT	CASGPPLSPLHF
NA	TRBV19	TRBJ2-2	NA	TGTGCCAGCCAGACGAGACAGACGAACACCGGGGAGCTGTTTTTT	CASQTRQTNTGELFF
once	TRBV11-2	TRBJ1-5	NA	TGTGCCAGCAGCCCCGGTTTCCTCGGCAATCAGCCCCAGCATTTT	CASSPGFLGNQPQHF
NA	TRBV2	TRBJ2-3	NA	TGTGCCAGCAGTGAAGCGCCTAGGGCAGCGCAGTATTTT	CASSEAPRAAQYF
NA	TRBV5-5	TRBJ1-1	TRBD1	TGTGCCAGCAGATTCTGGACAGGGGCTCAGGGCACTGAAGCTTTCTTT	CASRFWTGAQGTEAFF
NA	TRBV11-2	TRBJ2-1	TRBD2	TGTGCCAGCACCCCTGGGGCGGGGGGGCAGTACAATGAGCAGTTCTTC	CASTPGAGGQYNEQFF
NA	TRBV5-5	TRBJ2-2	NA	TGTGCCAGCAGCTTGCGTGGGGATCGGAACACCGGGGAGCTGTTTTTT	CASSLRGDRNTGELFF
NA	TRBV6-6	TRBJ1-2	NA	TGTGCCGGGGGGGAAAGAGCTAACTATGGCCACACCTTC	CAGGERANYGHTF